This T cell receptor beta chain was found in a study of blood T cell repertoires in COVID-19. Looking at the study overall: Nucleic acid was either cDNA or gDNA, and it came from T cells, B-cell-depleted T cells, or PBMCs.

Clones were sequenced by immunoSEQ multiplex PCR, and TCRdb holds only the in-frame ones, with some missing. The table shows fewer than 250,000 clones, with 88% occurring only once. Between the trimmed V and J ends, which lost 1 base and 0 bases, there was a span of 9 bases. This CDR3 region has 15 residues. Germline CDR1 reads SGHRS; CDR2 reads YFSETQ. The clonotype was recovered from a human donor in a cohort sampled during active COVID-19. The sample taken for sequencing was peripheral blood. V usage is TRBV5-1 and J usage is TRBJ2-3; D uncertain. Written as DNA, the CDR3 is TGCGCCAGCAGCTTGACGCCTACTAGCACAGATACGCAGTATTTT. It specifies CASSLTPTSTDTQYF.